This T cell receptor (beta chain) stems from a study of vaccination effects on CD4 cells after COVID-19. At the level of the study: The median interval between the second dose and post-vaccine sampling was 72 days. General study results and limits: Clones that were induced by infection or by vaccine showed marked contraction late after vaccination.

The V end lost 6 bases, the J end lost 8 bases, and 17 bases lay between the germline ends. CDR1 and CDR2 from the germline V gene are MNHNY and SVGAGI (reference sequence). The length of the CDR3 is 15 residues. Clones were sequenced by immunoSEQ multiplex PCR, and TCRdb holds only the in-frame ones, with some missing. The sample contains more than 50,000 clones, about 80% of which appear only once. Antigen-specific CD4+ T cells were first expanded with viral peptide pools by the ViraFEST assay and only then sequenced. Following culture for about 11 days, CD4+ T cells were isolated. Two-dose vaccination with either BNT162b2 or mRNA-1273 was given to the participants. Cultures used 2 million or so PBMC per well, approximately 10 IU/ml IL-2 and around 9.7 ug/ml peptides. Comments on this clone: Its matching antigen is unknown.

Sequencing used CD4+ T cells from PBMCs cultured with HCoV-OC43 spike peptides, obtained after COVID-19 vaccination. Subset meaning: HCoV-OC43 spike overlapping peptide pool stimulation. J is TRBJ1-6 and V is TRBV6-6; a weak D match, TRBD1 (6 bases). The clonotype comes from a human donor who received a COVID-19 vaccine. CDR3 loop: CASSFYQGIHSPLHF. The CDR3 DNA is TGTGCCAGCAGCTTCTATCAGGGGATCCATTCACCCCTCCACTTT.